The clone carrying this T cell receptor (beta chain) appeared a few times. Its antigen is not identified. This CDR3 has 15 residues. Germline V lookup: CDR1 SGHVS, CDR2 FQNEAQ. V trimming: 0 bases; J trimming: 2 bases; junction bases outside the gene matches: 4. TCRdb re-analysed the reads in MiXCR, keeping a single row per CDR3 protein. The sample records about 830,000 distinct CDR3 sequences, over 25% being singletons. This entry belongs to a study of T cell repertoires in cytomegalovirus infection. Here the sequenced sample was cultured CD8+ T cells from PBMCs, taken from culture after CMV antigen stimulation. The origin of this receptor is a human donor in good health (CMV status not recorded). Some clones in this sample may be carry-over from other donors' samples. The chain carries TRBV7-8 and TRBJ2-7, with TRBD2 matching over 7 bases. The CDR3 spells CASSLAAGRAYEQYF. The DNA for the CDR3 is TGTGCCAGCAGCTTAGCGGCGGGGAGGGCCTACGAGCAGTACTTC.